Following are 23 T cell receptor beta chains from one sample sequenced in a study of cytomegalovirus exposure and HLA in healthy donors. The repertoire was sequenced with immunoSEQ multiplex PCR; TCRdb's copy has only in-frame clones and lacks some. The sample holds about 130,000 clones, roughly 87% seen once. Sequenced material: PBMCs. The receptors were gathered from a woman aged 18-29 years in good health and CMV-seronegative.

The rearrangement links TRBV10-3 to TRBJ1-1, with D possibly TRBD1 on 6 matching bases. V shed 6 bases and J shed 7 bases, with 15 bases lying between them. The CDR3 has 13 residues. Germline CDR1 ENHRY, CDR2 SYGVKD. CDR3 protein: CAIRGIQGFEAFF. Here the CDR3 DNA reads TGTGCCATCAGGGGAATTCAGGGGTTTGAAGCTTTCTTT.

This clone has only a few counts. The chain employs TRBV2 and TRBJ1-1; weak D call: TRBD1 (6 bases). The CDR3 totals 14 residues. The V end lost 7 bases, the J end lost 7 bases, and 19 bases lay between the germline ends. The germline CDR1 and CDR2 sequences are SNHLY and FYNNEI. CDR3 sequence: CASKGGGHGGEAFF. For the CDR3, the DNA is TGTGCCAGCAAAGGTGGGGGACATGGAGGTGAAGCTTTCTTT.

The V gene is TRBV5-1, the J gene TRBJ1-4, with D maybe TRBD1 (5 bases). Per germline, CDR1 SGHRS and CDR2 YFSETQ. Trimming stripped 4 bases from V and 5 bases from J, with 21 bases between. The CDR3 totals 17 residues. The CDR3, as DNA: TGCGCCAGCAGCCCATACCGGGACTCGGGCGCCAATGAAAAACTGTTTTTT. This codes for CASSPYRDSGANEKLFF.

V usage is TRBV6-5 and J usage is TRBJ1-2; tentative D call: TRBD1 (6 bases). Trimming pared 7 bases from V and 7 bases from J, leaving 13 bases between. CDR1 is MNHEY, CDR2 SVGAGI, per germline. CDR3 size: 12 residues. CDR3 in amino acids: CASTRAGAGYTF. The CDR3 DNA reads TGTGCCAGCACTCGGGCAGGGGCTGGCTACACCTTC.

This sequence joins TRBV6-5 and TRBJ2-7; possible D gene TRBD1, 6 bases. The CDR3 loop spans 13 amino acids. Germline CDR1 reads MNHEY; CDR2 reads SVGAGI. V gave up 7 bases and J gave up 6 bases, with 16 bases separating them. The CDR3 loop reads CASKGYRAFEQYF. The CDR3 DNA is TGTGCCAGCAAAGGGTACAGGGCTTTCGAGCAGTACTTC.

The chain carries TRBV6-5 and TRBJ1-3; no firm D call. The germline V gene has CDR1 MNHEY and CDR2 SVGAGI. The V end lost 5 bases, the J end lost 8 bases, and 13 bases lay between the germline ends. This CDR3 contains 13 residues. For the CDR3, the DNA is TGTGCCAGCAGTGACCCCCTCGGGGACACCATATATTTT. Translation: CASSDPLGDTIYF.

The chain's CDR3 is CASSSIQGGEAFF. The CDR3 nucleotides read TGTGCCAGCAGCTCGATACAGGGCGGTGAAGCTTTCTTT. V gene TRBV7-3 combines with J gene TRBJ1-1; maybe TRBD1 (6 bases). From germline, CDR1 is SGHTA and CDR2 FQGTGA. This CDR3 has 13 amino acids. V dropped 4 bases and J dropped 7 bases, with 13 bases sitting between them. The variable domain in full, with the rest retrieved from reference TRBV7-3 and TRBJ1-1, is GAGVSQTPSNKVTEKGKYVELRCDPISGHTALYWYRQSLGQGPEFLIYFQGTGAADDSGLPNDRFFAVRPEGSVSTLKIQRTERGDSAVYLCASSSIQGGEAFFGQGTRLTVV.

The chain couples TRBV7-2 to TRBJ2-7; 9 positions agree with TRBD2. The CDR3 is 16 residues long. Germline CDR1 SGHTA, CDR2 FQGNSA. J was trimmed by 6 bases and V by 5 bases; bases with no gene match: 14. Here the CDR3 DNA reads TGTGCCAGCAGCGCTCAACCCGGGACTAGCAGCTCCGAGCAGTACTTC. It encodes CASSAQPGTSSSEQYF.

V is TRBV7-6 and J is TRBJ1-3, with a possible D match to TRBD1 (6 bases). This CDR3 is built from 16 residues. Germline CDR1 reads SGHVS; CDR2 reads FNYEAQ. The germline V and J ends were trimmed by 5 bases and 0 bases, with 14 bases remaining between them. CDR3 residues: CASSRRTAYSGNTIYF. The CDR3, as DNA: TGTGCCAGCAGCCGAAGGACAGCTTACTCTGGAAACACCATATATTTT.

The rearrangement links TRBV29-1 to TRBJ1-1; no clear D. V was cut by 6 bases and J by 1 base, with 15 bases left in between. CDR3 length equals 14 residues. Germline lookup yields CDR1 SQVTM and CDR2 ANQGSEA. The CDR3 nucleotides read TGCAGCGTGCTCTTGAGGTACCCGAACACTGAAGCTTTCTTT. Protein sequence: CSVLLRYPNTEAFF.

The J gene is TRBJ1-4, the V gene TRBV9; D is possibly TRBD1 (5 bases). With 0 bases removed from V and 1 base from J, the gap between germline ends came to 7 bases. The germline CDR1 and CDR2 sequences are SGDLS and YYNGEE. The CDR3 covers 15 residues. CDR3 coding DNA: TGTGCCAGCAGCGTAGAAGGGGAAACTAATGAAAAACTGTTTTTT. Translation gives CASSVEGETNEKLFF.

This chain uses TRBV4-2 with TRBJ2-7, with TRBD2 matching over 8 bases. The CDR3 totals 16 residues. Germline lookup yields CDR1 LGHNA and CDR2 YNFKEQ. Unmatched junction bases numbered 7, after V lost 0 bases and J lost 3 bases. This CDR3 is CASSQEPGLGVYEQYF. The CDR3 DNA sequence: TGTGCCAGCAGCCAAGAACCGGGACTAGGGGTCTACGAGCAGTACTTC.

A few counts support this clone. The V gene is TRBV2, the J gene TRBJ2-5; a weak D match, TRBD2 (6 bases). Germline CDR1 is SNHLY and CDR2 is FYNNEI. The CDR3 consists of 14 residues. Trimming removed 8 bases at V and 4 bases at J, with 17 bases between. Here the CDR3 DNA reads TGTGCCAGCTCGCCGGTTGCGGGGACAGAGACCCAGTACTTC. This encodes CASSPVAGTETQYF.

The chain carries TRBV9 and TRBJ1-3, with TRBD1 identical over 9 bases. CDR1 is SGDLS and CDR2 is YYNGEE in the germline V gene. This CDR3 region has 14 residues. V shed 3 bases and J 8 bases; nucleotides not matched to a gene: 6. CDR3 loop: CASSAFRQGDTIYF. CDR3 sequence (DNA): TGTGCCAGCAGCGCTTTCAGACAGGGGGACACCATATATTTT.

The J gene is TRBJ2-7, the V gene TRBV6-1; D gene unclear. Germline V CDR1 and CDR2: MNHNS, SASEGT. V was trimmed by 6 bases and J by 0 bases, leaving 9 bases between them. The CDR3 contains 13 residues. CDR3 DNA: TGTGCCAGCAGGGAATCAATCTCCTACGAGCAGTACTTC. Amino acid sequence: CASRESISYEQYF.

This chain connects TRBV28 to TRBJ1-5, with D perhaps TRBD1 (6 bases). V was clipped by 6 bases and J by 3 bases, with 15 bases between them. Germline V CDR1 and CDR2: MDHEN, SYDVKM. The length of the CDR3 is 15 residues. CDR3 sequence: CASRHEGQLNQPQHF. Here the CDR3 DNA reads TGTGCCAGCAGGCATGAAGGACAGCTCAATCAGCCCCAGCATTTT.

The chain carries TRBV10-3 and TRBJ1-2; 10 nucleotides line up with TRBD1. This CDR3 comprises 12 residues. The trim removed 10 bases at V and 8 bases at J, leaving 7 bases unmatched. Germline V gene data show CDR1 as ENHRY and CDR2 as SYGVKD. The CDR3, as DNA: TGTGCCACCTTTGGGACAGGGGTCGGCTACACCTTC. Amino acid sequence: CATFGTGVGYTF.

This clone has just one count. The chain carries TRBV11-2 and TRBJ2-3; 10 positions match TRBD2. The CDR3 extends over 15 amino acids. The germline V gene has CDR1 SGHAT and CDR2 FQNNGV. The V gene end was trimmed by 5 bases and the J gene end by 2 bases; junction bases not matched to a gene: 4. CDR3 sequence (DNA): TGTGCCAGCAGCAGCGGGGGGGCCAACACAGATACGCAGTATTTT. Translating gives CASSSGGANTDTQYF.

This sequence joins TRBV5-4 and TRBJ2-7, with 11 positions matching TRBD2. The germline CDR1 and CDR2 sequences are SGHNT and YYREEE (reference sequence). The CDR3 runs 15 residues. After removal of 5 bases from V and 3 bases from J, the junction contained 7 bases not matched to a gene. CDR3 in amino acids: CASRNGTSGFYEQYF. As DNA, the CDR3 is TGTGCCAGCAGGAACGGGACTAGCGGATTCTACGAGCAGTACTTC.

This rearrangement joins TRBV7-9 to TRBJ1-2; weak D call: TRBD1 (5 bases). Germline CDR1 reads SEHNR; CDR2 reads FQNEAQ (reference sequence). V was trimmed by 8 bases and J by 7 bases, leaving 17 bases between them. The CDR3 spans 13 residues. The CDR3 region has the DNA TGTGCCAGCTTATCAGGGTATATGGGTGGCTACACCTTC. This translates into CASLSGYMGGYTF.

In nucleotides, the CDR3 is TGTGCCAGCAGCTTGGTAGTCTACAGTAGCAATCAGCCCCAGCATTTT. Translated, it gives CASSLVVYSSNQPQHF. The chain carries TRBV5-5 and TRBJ1-5; D uncertain. CDR3 size: 16 residues. Trimming removed 0 bases from V and 0 bases from J, with 10 bases in between. CDR1 and CDR2 from the germline V gene are SGHKS and YYEKEE (reference sequence).

The rearrangement uses TRBV5-6 and TRBJ2-1, with 8 bases matching TRBD2. This CDR3 has 15 residues. V lost 0 bases to trimming and J lost 4 bases; unmatched junction nucleotides: 3. Germline CDR1 is SGHDT and CDR2 is YYEEEE. The CDR3 nucleotides read TGTGCCAGCAGCTTGGAGCCGGGGGGGTACAATGAGCAGTTCTTC. It translates to CASSLEPGGYNEQFF.

The V and J genes are TRBV16 and TRBJ2-7; weak D call: TRBD1 (6 bases). V dropped 1 base and J dropped 0 bases, with 13 bases sitting between them. CDR3 length: 16 residues. CDR1 KGHSY and CDR2 FQNENV come from the germline V gene. CDR3 nucleotide sequence: TGTGCCAGCAGCCAATTAGGTCACAGGGCCTCCTACGAGCAGTACTTC. It specifies CASSQLGHRASYEQYF.